Listed here is a single T cell receptor beta chain. A few counts support this clonotype. No antigen is known for it. Per-base quality was not reported, and no clone a single base away is much larger than it. The sample is drawn from a study of T cells in Graves' hyperthyroidism and ophthalmopathy (dated by TCRdb to between 2018 and 2021). With regard to the full study: To identify distinguishing TCR V-J signatures, a discovery cohort of around 100 patients was used, comprising under 45 with Graves' ophthalmopathy and 55 to 65 with stable Graves' hyperthyroidism. TCR Vbeta CDR3 sequencing of 135 peripheral blood samples (43 ophthalmopathy, over 70 hyperthyroidism and about 17 progressor patients) is reported in the paper. The roughly 99 discovery patients were divided at random into training and test sets in a 7:3 ratio. Whether ophthalmopathy could be predicted prospectively was tested in an independent validation cohort made up of 18 hyperthyroidism patients plus 17 patients who later progressed to ophthalmopathy. After sampling, hyperthyroidism patients received methimazole starting at 30 mg daily, and ophthalmopathy patients received high-dose intravenous methylprednisolone. In addition, the study compared T-cell repertoires in thyroid tissue and in blood from 6 or 7 Graves' hyperthyroidism patients.

Study-wide findings and limitations: Ophthalmopathy was separated from stable hyperthyroidism by a 13 V-J signature model, with over 85% sensitivity and about 84% specificity obtained in cross-validation and 80%/75% obtained in testing. In validation, the model predicted progression to ophthalmopathy a median of about 6.8 months before onset, with about 71% sensitivity and roughly 77% specificity. Blood samples also contained most of the expanded thyroid clonotypes (frequency above 0.001), which suggests that blood repertoires may reflect thyroid immune responses. Sample size was not statistically predetermined, and blinding of investigators to group allocation was not performed.

Exclusion was applied to patients with uncontrolled infections, other autoimmune diseases, pregnancy or lactation. Diagnoses were based on clinical symptoms, serum thyroxine and TRAb, thyroid ultrasound and orbital computed tomography. Total RNA was extracted with Trizol reagent, and quality was checked on an Agilent 2100 Bioanalyzer. Amplification of TCR beta CDR3 regions was carried out from RNA transcripts. For the first round of RT-PCR on the TCR CDR3, the HTBI primer set was used together with the Qiagen OneStep RT-PCR kit. The libraries were constructed in a second round of multiplex PCR and then size-selected and purified. Paired-end sequencing of the libraries was performed with 100 bp reads on an Illumina HiSeq2000. The source study handled its data this way. SOAPnuke was used to process the raw data, with reads discarded if the reads contained adapters or uncalled bases, had a mean Phred below 15, or lacked an exact constant-primer or identifier match. COPE v1.2.5 was used to merge high-quality paired reads, and clonotypes were defined as unique nucleotide sequences. MiTCR v1.1 was used to align the clonotypes against IMGT TRBV, TRBD and TRBJ reference segments. Only V-J combinations with frequency above 0.0001, covering 99% to 99.2% of repertoires, were analysed. A TCS score was defined as the ratio of F50 (clonal expansion) to E x V (chaos), with BLOSUM62-based TCRdist applied between CDR3 peptides within each V-J. Welch's t-statistics and random forest reduced roughly 500 V-J features to roughly 13, which were used in a naive Bayes classifier (R e1071). The Morisita-Horn index was used to measure how similar the thyroid and blood repertoires were. TCRdb trimmed the raw reads at Q25, called clones with MiXCR and kept productive beta chains. Rows with a matching CDR3 protein are joined into one entry that keeps the most common DNA and genes. It is TCRdb's table, rather than the study itself, that gives the V and J calls and clone size. A total of fewer than 650,000 distinct CDR3 sequences appear in this sample, about 45% of them only once. 35% to 50% of the sample comes from the top ten.

Sequencing input: peripheral blood or thyroid tissue (not recorded which). This receptor was obtained from an adult woman with Graves' disease, either hyperthyroidism or ophthalmopathy (not recorded which).

At the DNA level, the sequence is TGTGCCAGCAGCCAGACAGGGGAAGGCTCACCCCTCCACTTT. Translated, this is CASSQTGEGSPLHF. The receptor chain draws on TRBV7-9 and TRBJ1-6; TRBD1 fits 8 bases in the junction. The germline V and J ends show losses of 5 bases and 10 bases respectively, and no gene match explains 7 bases of the junction. In the germline V gene (reference sequence), CDR1 corresponds to SEHNR and CDR2 to FQNEAQ. The CDR3 starts with the cysteine, ends with the phenylalanine, and has 14 residues. The DNA shown is the 42-base CDR3, in frame from base 1. Reference TRBV7-9 and TRBJ1-6 genes cover what lies past the CDR3, so the full variable domain is DTGVSQNPRHKITKRGQNVTFRCDPISEHNRLYWYRQTLGQGPEFLTYFQNEAQLEKSRLLSDRFSAERPKGSFSTLEIQRTEQGDSAMYLCASSQTGEGSPLHFGNGTRLTVT.